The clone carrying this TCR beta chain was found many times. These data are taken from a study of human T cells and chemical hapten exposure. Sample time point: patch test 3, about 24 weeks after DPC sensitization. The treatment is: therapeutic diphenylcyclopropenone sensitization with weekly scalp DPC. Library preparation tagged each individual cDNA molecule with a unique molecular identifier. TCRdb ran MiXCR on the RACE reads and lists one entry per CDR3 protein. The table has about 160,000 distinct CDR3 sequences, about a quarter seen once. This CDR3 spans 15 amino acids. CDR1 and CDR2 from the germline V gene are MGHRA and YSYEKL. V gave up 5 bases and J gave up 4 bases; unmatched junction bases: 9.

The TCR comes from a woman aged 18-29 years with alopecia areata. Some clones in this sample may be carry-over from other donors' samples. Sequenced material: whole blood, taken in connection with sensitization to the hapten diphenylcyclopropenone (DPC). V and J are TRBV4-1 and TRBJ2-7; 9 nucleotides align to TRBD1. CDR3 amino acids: CASSARTGDIYEQYF. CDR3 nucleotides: TGCGCCAGCAGCGCTCGGACAGGGGATATATACGAGCAGTACTTC.